This T cell receptor beta chain was found in a study of T cells in tumors and immune-related adverse events. Using immunoSEQ multiplex PCR, the repertoire was profiled, and TCRdb retains in-frame clones only, with some absent. This sample carries about 8,600 clones, roughly 94% of them seen once, and the ten largest clones take roughly 2.2%. V lost 0 bases and J lost 4; bases outside the gene matches: 3. Germline CDR1 and CDR2: SGHVS and FNYEAQ. This CDR3 contains 18 residues. The sample in question was lymph node tissue, obtained from a patient treated with anti-PD-1 therapy. The rearrangement uses TRBV7-6 and TRBJ2-2; 15 bases line up with TRBD2. This TCR was recovered from a female donor with metastatic renal cell carcinoma. CDR3 in amino acids: CASSLALGLAGGTGELFF. CDR3 in DNA: TGTGCCAGCAGCTTAGCCCTGGGACTAGCGGGAGGCACCGGGGAGCTGTTTTTT.